The rows below give T cell receptor beta chains drawn from one sample of a study of T cell clones after liver transplantation. TCRdb's table, derived via immunoSEQ multiplex PCR, lists solely in-frame clones and lacks some. The data show tens of thousands of clones, about 84% seen once. The source material was CD4+ T cells from blood, sampled 46 months after liver transplant. The receptors derive from a human patient who received a liver transplant. Some T cells may have come from the graft donor. Each CDR3 is given with its conserved first and last residue. The D gene is left open where the match is weak. Where a row states a size, it is once, few, many or the class of an expanded clone; other rows omit it.

cdr3_aa	cdr3_nt	j_call	clone_size	d_call	v_call
CATSRSNTGGYTF	TGTGCCACCAGCAGAAGTAACACAGGGGGCTACACCTTC	TRBJ1-2	.	.	TRBV15
CASRGGTGYTF	TGTGCCAGCAGGGGCGGGACGGGCTACACCTTC	TRBJ1-2	.	.	TRBV6-5
CASSFTTANNEQFF	TGCGCCAGCAGCTTCACGACCGCAAACAATGAGCAGTTCTTC	TRBJ2-1	.	.	TRBV5-1
CASSSAPGLREQYF	TGTGCCAGCAGTTCCGCTCCGGGCCTCCGGGAGCAGTACTTC	TRBJ2-7	few	.	TRBV28
CASSFFPGGIYGYTF	TGTGCCAGCAGTTTCTTCCCAGGGGGCATCTATGGCTACACCTTC	TRBJ1-2	once	TRBD1	TRBV28
CASSPQSSNNEQFF	TGTGCCAGCTCACCACAGTCGTCGAACAATGAGCAGTTCTTC	TRBJ2-1	.	.	TRBV18
CASSLLGQQNEKLFF	TGCGCCAGCAGCTTGTTGGGACAGCAGAATGAAAAACTGTTTTTT	TRBJ1-4	.	TRBD1	TRBV5-1
CASSEVSTAKYEAFF	TGTGCCAGCAGTGAAGTAAGCACAGCTAAATATGAAGCTTTCTTT	TRBJ1-1	.	.	TRBV6-1
CASSPIPGLVHEQFF	TGTGCCAGCAGTCCAATTCCGGGACTAGTTCATGAGCAGTTCTTC	TRBJ2-1	once	TRBD2	TRBV27
CASSGQVEGEQYF	TGTGCCAGCAGTGGGCAGGTAGAAGGCGAGCAGTACTTC	TRBJ2-7	few	.	TRBV2
CASQSGGRNEQYF	TGTGCCAGCCAGAGTGGCGGGAGAAACGAGCAGTACTTC	TRBJ2-7	.	TRBD2	TRBV6-1
CASSLVSTNRVLNEKLFF	TGTGCCAGCAGCTTAGTCTCGACGAACAGGGTTCTTAATGAAAAACTGTTTTTT	TRBJ1-4	.	.	TRBV7-8
CASSLAGTGSAEQYF	TGCGCCAGCAGCTTGGCAGGGACAGGGTCGGCCGAGCAGTACTTC	TRBJ2-7	.	TRBD1	TRBV5-1
CASRLGRDGGGDTQYF	TGCGCCAGCAGACTAGGCCGGGACGGAGGAGGAGATACGCAGTATTTT	TRBJ2-3	.	.	TRBV5-1
CASSLGRGSYTF	TGCGCCAGCAGCTTGGGGAGGGGGAGCTACACCTTC	TRBJ1-2	.	.	TRBV5-1
CASSLYQTYEQYF	TGTGCCAGCAGCTTATACCAGACCTACGAGCAGTACTTC	TRBJ2-7	.	.	TRBV11-2
CASISGHEGYEQYF	TGTGCCAGCATTAGCGGACACGAAGGGTACGAGCAGTACTTC	TRBJ2-7	.	.	TRBV6-1
CASSRMTGTLIEAFF	TGTGCCAGCAGTCGTATGACCGGGACTCTTATTGAAGCTTTCTTT	TRBJ1-1	.	.	TRBV28
CASSGLGGARYEQYF	TGTGCCAGCAGTGGGCTAGGGGGGGCCCGCTACGAGCAGTACTTC	TRBJ2-7	.	.	TRBV28
CASSLSRGGIEQYF	TGTGCCAGCAGCTTATCGAGGGGGGGTATCGAGCAGTACTTC	TRBJ2-7	.	.	TRBV7-2
CASRGGGSGSNEQFF	TGTGCCAGCAGGGGAGGGGGTAGCGGGAGCAATGAGCAGTTCTTC	TRBJ2-1	.	TRBD2	TRBV6-1
CASSLVGNEQFF	TGTGCCAGCAGCTTAGTAGGGAATGAGCAGTTCTTC	TRBJ2-1	.	.	TRBV7-2
CASAGTGLRETQYF	TGTGCCAGTGCCGGCACAGGGCTTAGAGAGACCCAGTACTTC	TRBJ2-5	.	.	TRBV19
CASSPAGTRNTEAFF	TGTGCCAGTAGTCCCGCTGGCACTCGGAACACTGAAGCTTTCTTT	TRBJ1-1	.	.	TRBV19
CASSGGGAPNYGYTF	TGTGCCAGCAGTGGTGGGGGGGCCCCTAACTATGGCTACACCTTC	TRBJ1-2	.	.	TRBV27
CSARHGASETQYF	TGCAGCGCCCGACATGGGGCCTCGGAGACCCAGTACTTC	TRBJ2-5	.	.	TRBV29-1
CATSRGRTRLLYNEQFF	TGTGCCACCAGCAGAGGGCGAACTAGATTGCTCTACAATGAGCAGTTCTTC	TRBJ2-1	.	.	TRBV15
CASRAGSPDYNEQFF	TGTGCCAGCAGGGCCGGGTCCCCGGACTACAATGAGCAGTTCTTC	TRBJ2-1	.	.	TRBV28
CASSSSGLGYTF	TGTGCCAGCAGTTCATCAGGGCTTGGCTACACCTTC	TRBJ1-2	.	.	TRBV27
CASSRGAVAEAFF	TGTGCCAGCAGCAGGGGGGCGGTGGCTGAAGCTTTCTTT	TRBJ1-1	.	TRBD1	TRBV6-5
CASSWQRGEQFF	TGTGCCAGCTCTTGGCAGCGAGGAGAGCAGTTCTTC	TRBJ2-1	.	.	TRBV7-3
CAYHRDRPYGYTF	TGTGCCTACCACCGGGACAGACCCTATGGCTACACCTTC	TRBJ1-2	once	TRBD1	TRBV30
CASSTQQATEAFF	TGTGCCAGCAGCACCCAGCAGGCCACTGAAGCTTTCTTT	TRBJ1-1	.	.	TRBV11-2
CASRQGYSNQPQHF	TGTGCCAGCAGGCAGGGATATAGCAATCAGCCCCAGCATTTT	TRBJ1-5	.	.	TRBV2
CASSLGQAYNEQFF	TGCGCCAGCAGCTTAGGACAGGCCTACAATGAGCAGTTCTTC	TRBJ2-1	.	TRBD1	TRBV5-1
CASRPRQGAQPQHF	TGTGCCAGCAGGCCCAGACAGGGGGCACAGCCCCAGCATTTT	TRBJ1-5	.	TRBD1	TRBV6-5
CASRTGGRTEAFF	TGTGCCAGCAGGACAGGGGGGAGGACTGAAGCTTTCTTT	TRBJ1-1	.	TRBD1	TRBV27
CASSTIVGTTDTQYF	TGTGCCAGCAGCACTATCGTTGGGACAACAGATACGCAGTATTTT	TRBJ2-3	.	.	TRBV9
CASSFRDRGRAFF	TGTGCCAGCAGTTTCCGGGACAGGGGAAGAGCTTTCTTT	TRBJ1-1	.	TRBD1	TRBV27
CASSIGRGDTEAFF	TGTGCCAGCAGCATAGGACGGGGGGACACTGAAGCTTTCTTT	TRBJ1-1	.	.	TRBV6-5
CASSVEGGTYNEQFF	TGTGCCAGCAGCGTAGAGGGGGGAACCTACAATGAGCAGTTCTTC	TRBJ2-1	once	.	TRBV9
CASSLDNEKLFF	TGCGCCAGCAGCTTAGATAATGAAAAACTGTTTTTT	TRBJ1-4	once	.	TRBV5-1
CATSRDYGLNTGELFF	TGTGCCACCAGCAGAGATTACGGCCTGAACACCGGGGAGCTGTTTTTT	TRBJ2-2	few	.	TRBV15
CASSQFLPVLGPYEQYF	TGCGCCAGCAGCCAATTCCTACCTGTCCTGGGCCCCTACGAGCAGTACTTC	TRBJ2-7	.	.	TRBV4-1
CASSPTRTSFHEQFF	TGTGCCAGCAGCCCGACCCGGACTAGCTTCCATGAGCAGTTCTTC	TRBJ2-1	.	TRBD2	TRBV2
CASSRGRLVSYEQYF	TGTGCCAGCAGCAGGGGCAGGTTGGTGTCCTACGAGCAGTACTTC	TRBJ2-7	.	.	TRBV7-2
CASSTRDIYTGELFF	TGTGCCAGCAGTACCCGGGACATTTACACCGGGGAGCTGTTTTTT	TRBJ2-2	.	.	TRBV28
CAISESLGTGTGELFF	TGTGCCATCAGTGAGTCGCTGGGGACGGGCACCGGGGAGCTGTTTTTT	TRBJ2-2	.	.	TRBV10-3
CASSLGLQHTQYF	TGTGCCAGCAGCCTAGGACTGCAGCATACGCAGTATTTT	TRBJ2-3	.	.	TRBV7-2
CASSSQQGYEQYF	TGTGCCAGCAGCTCGCAACAGGGGTACGAGCAGTACTTC	TRBJ2-7	few	TRBD1	TRBV7-6
CASSDRQRNTIYF	TGTGCCAGCAGTGACCGTCAGCGGAACACCATATATTTT	TRBJ1-3	.	.	TRBV6-1
CAWNQGRRETQYF	TGTGCCTGGAACCAAGGTAGACGAGAGACCCAGTACTTC	TRBJ2-5	.	.	TRBV30
CASSYVGVRNEQFF	TGTGCCAGCAGTTACGTTGGGGTTCGGAATGAGCAGTTCTTC	TRBJ2-1	.	.	TRBV6-5
CASTRGLAGAEQYF	TGTGCCAGCACCCGAGGACTAGCGGGAGCCGAGCAGTACTTC	TRBJ2-7	.	TRBD2	TRBV28
CAWSVGYPLYEQYF	TGTGCCTGGAGTGTAGGCTACCCCCTCTACGAGCAGTACTTC	TRBJ2-7	.	.	TRBV30